A selection of T cell receptor beta chains follows, all from one sample in a study of metastatic and nonmetastatic thyroid tumors. TCRdb redid the clone calls on the PCR reads using MiXCR. Of around 26,000 clones in the sample, around 3.5% were seen once. Material for sequencing was blood. Receptor source: a male donor with papillary thyroid cancer or a benign thyroid nodule (not recorded which). Some clones in this sample may be carry-over from other donors' samples. The CDR3 runs from the conserved cysteine through the conserved F or W. D genes are given only for firm matches. The listing skips clone size in some rows; elsewhere it reads once, few, many or a size class.

many	TRBV20-1	TRBJ2-7	TRBD1	TGCAGTGCCGGGACAGAGTCCTACGAGCAGTACTTC	CSAGTESYEQYF
many	TRBV6-1	TRBJ1-2	NA	TGTGCCAGCAGTCCCCTCCGGCAGGGGATAACCTTC	CASSPLRQGITF
few	TRBV27	TRBJ2-7	TRBD1	TGTGCCAGCAGTCAAGGGACAGGGGGATTCGAGCAGTACTTC	CASSQGTGGFEQYF
medium-sized	TRBV7-9	TRBJ2-7	NA	TGTGCCAGCAGCTTAATGCGGGACAAAACCTACGAGCAGTACTTC	CASSLMRDKTYEQYF
few	TRBV20-1	TRBJ1-2	NA	TGCAGTGCCACCTCGAGGGGCTATGGCTACACCTTC	CSATSRGYGYTF
few	TRBV28	TRBJ1-4	NA	TGTGCCAGCAGTAAACATTATTTGGATGAAAAAATGTTTTTT	CASSKHYLDEKMFF
few	TRBV6-5	TRBJ2-5	NA	TGTGCCAGCAGTTCTGACTACCAAGAGACCCAGTACTTC	CASSSDYQETQYF
many	TRBV5-1	TRBJ1-4	NA	TGCGCCAGCAGCTTCGGCGACAGTAATGAAAAACTGTTTTTT	CASSFGDSNEKLFF
medium-sized	TRBV12-3/TRBV12-4	TRBJ2-7	NA	TGTGCCAGCACCTCGGGCGGACTCTCCTACGAGCAGTACTTC	CASTSGGLSYEQYF
few	TRBV20-1	TRBJ1-5	NA	TGCAGTTTTAGAACGGGGATCGATCAGCCCCAGCATTTT	CSFRTGIDQPQHF
NA	TRBV12-3/TRBV12-4	TRBJ1-2	NA	TGTGCCAGCAGTTTTGACACCCTCGGGGGCTACACCTTC	CASSFDTLGGYTF
few	TRBV27	TRBJ2-7	TRBD2	TGTGCCAGCAGTTTACGGGGGGGGCCGGGGGCCACCTACGAGCAGTACTTC	CASSLRGGPGATYEQYF
NA	TRBV11-3	TRBJ2-2	NA	TGTGCCAGCAGCTCCAACACCGGGCAGCTGTTTTTT	CASSSNTGQLFF
NA	TRBV19	TRBJ2-1	NA	TGTGCCGCTACCCCCCGGGAAGCATCAGGCCACAATGAGCAGTTCTTC	CAATPREASGHNEQFF
few	TRBV6-1	TRBJ2-7	TRBD1	TGTGCCAGCAGCCCAGGGGGCGATCCTCACGAGCAGTACTTC	CASSPGGDPHEQYF
once	TRBV7-3	TRBJ2-3	NA	TGTGCCAGCAGCTCGGGGTGGGTGGGGACGCAGTATTTT	CASSSGWVGTQYF
NA	TRBV11-1	TRBJ2-1	NA	TGTGCCAGCAGCCCATCCAGGAGCCGCTCCTACAATGAGCAGTTCTTC	CASSPSRSRSYNEQFF
medium-sized	TRBV19	TRBJ2-7	TRBD1	TGTGCCAGTAGTATTGGGACAGGGGACTACGAGCAGTACTTC	CASSIGTGDYEQYF
many	TRBV7-9	TRBJ2-3	TRBD1	TGTGCCAGCAGCCCAGAGGGGGCCCCGGGTACGCAGTATTTT	CASSPEGAPGTQYF
many	TRBV9	TRBJ2-5	TRBD1	TGTGCCAGCAGCCACCGGGACAGGGGGAACTCAGAGACCCAGTACTTC	CASSHRDRGNSETQYF
few	TRBV6-2/TRBV6-3	TRBJ2-1	TRBD2	TGTGCCAGCAGTTCCCCGGGACTAGCCCGTCAAGGGAGGGAGTTCTTC	CASSSPGLARQGREFF
medium-sized	TRBV12-3/TRBV12-4	TRBJ2-1	NA	TGTGCCAGCAGTAGTCAAGAGGATGAGCAGTTCTTC	CASSSQEDEQFF
few	TRBV7-2	TRBJ2-7	TRBD2	TGTGCCAGCAGCTTAAATCCTCCTAGGGTAGCGGGATCCGAGCAGTACTTC	CASSLNPPRVAGSEQYF
NA	TRBV6-1	TRBJ1-1	TRBD1	TGTGCCAGCAGGGTAGGGACAGGGGTATCGTACACTGAAGCTTTCTTT	CASRVGTGVSYTEAFF
few	TRBV6-2/TRBV6-3	TRBJ1-2	NA	TGTGCCAGCAGAAGGGCAGGCTCTAACTATGGCTACACCTTC	CASRRAGSNYGYTF
few	TRBV24-1	TRBJ2-7	NA	TGTGCCACCAGTGATCCCGGGACCGGGTCTTTCGAGCAGTACTTC	CATSDPGTGSFEQYF
many	TRBV4-2	TRBJ2-7	NA	TGTGCCAGCAGCCAAGAGTGGACTGGCGAGGCCTACGAGCAGTACTTC	CASSQEWTGEAYEQYF
many	TRBV20-1	TRBJ2-1	TRBD2	TGCAGTGCTAGATTGGCGGGAGGGCCGGGTGAGCAGTTCTTC	CSARLAGGPGEQFF
many	TRBV30	TRBJ1-5	TRBD1	TGTGCCTGGAGTGTACAGGGGAATCAGCCCCAGCATTTT	CAWSVQGNQPQHF
few	TRBV6-5	TRBJ2-3	TRBD2	TGTGCCAGCAGTTACTCTGGGACTAGCGGGAGGGCCCTCGGAGATACGCAGTATTTT	CASSYSGTSGRALGDTQYF
many	TRBV5-1	TRBJ1-1	NA	TGCGCCAGCAGCTTGGCAGCTTTGAACACTGAAGCTTTCTTT	CASSLAALNTEAFF
few	TRBV6-2/TRBV6-3	TRBJ2-7	TRBD2	TGTGCCAACAGTTCCACTAGCGGGAGTGGCGACGAACAGTACTTC	CANSSTSGSGDEQYF
NA	TRBV24-1	TRBJ2-2	NA	TGTGTCACCAGTGATCCGTCAGAGGGATCGAACACCGGGGAGCTGTTTTTT	CVTSDPSEGSNTGELFF
many	TRBV9	TRBJ2-5	NA	TGTGCCAGCAGCGTAGCGGCTATTGAAGGGGAGACCCAGTACTTC	CASSVAAIEGETQYF
NA	TRBV27	TRBJ2-1	NA	TGTGCCAACACCCGCGGACCCTACAATGAGCAGTTCTTC	CANTRGPYNEQFF
NA	TRBV12-3/TRBV12-4	TRBJ1-2	NA	TGTGCCAGCAGAAGACGCGACCACTATGGCTACACCTTC	CASRRRDHYGYTF
many	TRBV18	TRBJ2-7	TRBD1	TGTGCCAGCTCACCACAGGGGGCCGAGCAGTACTTC	CASSPQGAEQYF
medium-sized	TRBV12-3/TRBV12-4	TRBJ1-5	NA	TGTGCCAGCAGCCCCACCGATAGCAATCAGCCCCAGCATTTT	CASSPTDSNQPQHF
NA	TRBV6-4	TRBJ2-3	TRBD1	TGTGCCAGCATACAGGGGCTTACGACAGATACGCAGTATTTT	CASIQGLTTDTQYF
NA	TRBV19	TRBJ1-5	TRBD1	TGTGCCAGTAGTATACCGTCAAGGGGACAGGGCAGTCAGCCCCAGCATTTT	CASSIPSRGQGSQPQHF
many	TRBV10-1	TRBJ2-2	NA	TGCGCCAGCGGGGGAGGGACAAGAAACACCGGGGAGCTGTTTTTT	CASGGGTRNTGELFF
few	TRBV6-1	TRBJ1-2	TRBD1	TGTGCCAGCACTCCACGGACAGGGGGTAACTATGGCTACACCTTC	CASTPRTGGNYGYTF
NA	TRBV5-1	TRBJ2-5	TRBD1	TGCGCCAGCAGCTGGGGCCCGGACAGGACAGGAGACCAGTACTTC	CASSWGPDRTGDQYF
medium-sized	TRBV12-3/TRBV12-4	TRBJ1-1	NA	TGTGCCAGCAGTTTCCCGCCCACCGAAGCTTTCTTT	CASSFPPTEAFF
few	TRBV3-1	TRBJ2-1	TRBD2	TGTGCCAGCAGAGGGGCCAGCGGGGGTTACAATGAGCAGTTCTTC	CASRGASGGYNEQFF
many	TRBV9	TRBJ1-5	NA	TGTGCCAGCAGCGTAGGGTCATACAATCAGCCCCAGCATTTT	CASSVGSYNQPQHF
few	TRBV6-1	TRBJ1-1	NA	TGTGCCAGCAGCCCGGACGGGCGGGCTGAAGCTTTCTTT	CASSPDGRAEAFF
few	TRBV5-1	TRBJ1-5	TRBD1	TGCGCCAGCAGCCTGCCCGGGACAGGGGGAGCATCTAATCAGCCCCAGCATTTT	CASSLPGTGGASNQPQHF
few	TRBV12-3/TRBV12-4	TRBJ2-1	TRBD1	TGTGCCAGCAGTTTCGAGGGACAGCTTAACAATGAGCAGTTCTTC	CASSFEGQLNNEQFF
few	TRBV10-3	TRBJ2-5	NA	TGTGCCATCAGTGAGAGTCTGGAGATGCAAGAGACCCAGTACTTC	CAISESLEMQETQYF
NA	TRBV20-1	TRBJ2-5	NA	TGCAGTGCTTTAAGTCTAGGCGAAGGGACCCAGTACTTC	CSALSLGEGTQYF
many	TRBV6-4	TRBJ2-2	NA	TGTGCCAGCAGTGGGACTAACACCGGGGAGCTGTTTTTT	CASSGTNTGELFF
few	TRBV27	TRBJ2-3	NA	TGTGCCAGCAGTTTATCTACAGGGCCAAATACGCAGTATTTT	CASSLSTGPNTQYF
few	TRBV19	TRBJ2-1	TRBD2	TGTGCCAGTAGTATAGCGGGAGGCCATGAGCAGTTCTTC	CASSIAGGHEQFF
many	TRBV30	TRBJ1-3	NA	TGTGCCTGGACTTCCTCTGGAAACACCATATATTTT	CAWTSSGNTIYF